Sequencing of this T cell receptor beta chain was carried out in a study of T cell responses to AZD1222 COVID-19 vaccine. The protocol was immunoSEQ multiplex PCR, while the TCRdb copy is restricted to in-frame clones and leaves out a portion. The table has more than 150,000 clones, around nine tenths seen once. As concerns this clone: The antigen remains unidentified.

Broader study findings: Across the whole spike, CD4 TCRs peaked at regions 160-218 and 743-854.

Sequenced material: peripheral blood, taken on day 0 of AZD1222 vaccination. The sequence derives from an adult in good health.

For the CDR3, the DNA is TGCAGCGGAGGGGACAACTATGGCTACACCTTC. Amino acids: CSGGDNYGYTF. The chain combines TRBV29-1 with TRBJ1-2; tentatively, D is TRBD1 (5 bases). Per germline, CDR1 SQVTM and CDR2 ANQGSEA. The CDR3 length is 11 residues. V shed 7 bases and J shed 2 bases, with 8 bases lying between them.